The 17 T cell receptor beta chains below come from one sample, sequenced in a study of blood T cell repertoires in COVID-19. TCRdb's copy holds only in-frame clones and misses some; the assay was immunoSEQ multiplex PCR. The sample records 250,000 to 300,000 clones, 81% being singletons. The sequencing sample was made of peripheral blood. The source of these receptors is a woman aged 55-69 years with active or convalescent COVID-19.

J is TRBJ1-2 and V is TRBV6-5; D possibly corresponds to TRBD1 (6 bases). The CDR3 is 14 amino acids. Trimming shortened V by 5 bases and J by 4 bases, and 14 bases separated the two germline ends. Looked up from germline, CDR1 is MNHEY and CDR2 is SVGAGI. The CDR3 region has the DNA TGTGCCAGCAGTCCCAGGGGCCTCCTCTATGGCTACACCTTC. It yields the protein CASSPRGLLYGYTF.

This chain joins TRBV2 and TRBJ1-6, with TRBD1 identical over 8 bases. This CDR3 is built from 16 residues. V was pared by 3 bases and J by 8 bases, with 9 bases of the junction left unmatched. The germline CDR1 and CDR2 sequences are SNHLY and FYNNEI. CDR3 coding DNA: TGTGCCAGCAGTGAGATCTACAGGGGGGTAGATTCACCCCTCCACTTT. Amino acid sequence: CASSEIYRGVDSPLHF.

The chain carries TRBV9 and TRBJ2-5, with D possibly matching TRBD1 (6 bases). This CDR3 has 14 amino acids. The V end was cut by 4 bases, the J end by 1 base, with 11 bases between. CDR1 and CDR2 (germline): SGDLS, YYNGEE. In nucleotides, the CDR3 is TGTGCCAGCAGCCCCACAGGGCTCCAAGAGACCCAGTACTTC. Translated: CASSPTGLQETQYF.

The chain is built from TRBV14 and TRBJ1-2; D is perhaps TRBD1 (5 bases). The CDR3 is 14 amino acids. The germline CDR1 and CDR2 sequences are SGHDN and FVKESK. Between the trimmed V and J ends, which lost 3 bases and 3 bases, there was a span of 11 bases. CDR3 DNA: TGTGCCAGCAGCCAGGGGCGCGTCCACTATGGCTACACCTTC. Its translation is CASSQGRVHYGYTF.

The V and J genes are TRBV18 and TRBJ2-7; TRBD1 aligns across 9 bases. Germline CDR1 and CDR2: KGHSH and LQKENI. The CDR3 spans 16 residues. Unmatched junction bases numbered 9, after V lost 2 bases and J lost 4 bases. CDR3 protein: CASSPTPGQGPYEQYF. The CDR3 DNA sequence: TGTGCCAGCTCACCAACTCCGGGACAGGGCCCATACGAGCAGTACTTC.

The chain uses TRBV3-1 (or the pseudogene TRBV3-2) and TRBJ1-6; the match to TRBD1 covers 9 bases. CDR3 length: 13 residues. The germline V gene encodes CDR1 LGHDT and CDR2 YNNKEL (reference sequence). J lost 10 bases, V lost 4 bases, and 2 bases had no gene match. This CDR3 is CASSPDRGSPLHF. The DNA for the CDR3 is TGTGCCAGCAGCCCGGACAGGGGATCACCCCTCCACTTT.

The V and J genes are TRBV10-3 and TRBJ2-1, with 11 bases matching TRBD1. V dropped 5 bases and J dropped 9; count of bases not matched to a gene: 6. Germline CDR1 ENHRY, CDR2 SYGVKD. The length of the CDR3 is 14 residues. The CDR3 coding sequence is TGTGCCATCAGTTGGACAGGGGGCTCGGGTGAGCAGTTCTTC. As protein: CAISWTGGSGEQFF.

There are a few counts of this clone. This sequence joins TRBV15 and TRBJ1-2; 7 positions agree with TRBD1. Germline assignment: CDR1 LNHNV and CDR2 YYDKDF (reference sequence). The CDR3 is made up of 13 amino acids. Trimming removed 1 base from V and 9 bases from J; junction bases left unmatched: 5. The CDR3 loop is CATSRGDRTSYTF. The CDR3 DNA is TGTGCCACCAGCAGAGGGGACAGAACAAGCTACACCTTC.

DNA for the CDR3: TGTGCCAGCAGCCGGCTAGCGGGGGAGGTCGAGCAGTACTTC. Amino acid sequence: CASSRLAGEVEQYF. This sequence joins TRBV3-1 (or the pseudogene TRBV3-2) and TRBJ2-7; 10 positions match TRBD2. The CDR3 totals 14 residues. V dropped 4 bases and J dropped 6; count of bases not matched to a gene: 6. Germline CDR1 reads LGHDT; CDR2 reads YNNKEL (reference sequence).

The chain recombines TRBV19 with TRBJ2-5, with 9 nucleotides matching TRBD1. Germline CDR1 is LNHDA and CDR2 is SQIVND (reference sequence). V lost 4 bases, J lost 4 bases, and 10 bases stayed unmatched. The CDR3 sequence is 16 residues long. The CDR3 loop reads CASSTQKQGAGETQYF. The CDR3 bases are TGTGCCAGTAGTACACAAAAACAGGGGGCCGGAGAGACCCAGTACTTC.

This chain connects TRBV30 to TRBJ1-4, with 10 nucleotides matching TRBD1. J lost 11 bases, V lost 5 bases, and 11 bases had no gene match. The germline gives CDR1 GTSNPN, CDR2 SVGIG (reference sequence). The CDR3 sequence is 14 residues long. The CDR3 nucleotides read TGTGCCTGGGGGGGACAGGGGCGAGGTGTGAAACTGTTTTTT. Amino acid sequence: CAWGGQGRGVKLFF. The whole variable domain, filled in from reference TRBV30 and TRBJ1-4, reads SQTIHQWPATLVQPVGSPLSLECTVEGTSNPNLYWYRQAAGRGLQLLFYSVGIGQISSEVPQNLSASRPQDRQFILSSKKLLLSDSGFYLCAWGGQGRGVKLFFGSGTQLSVL.

The chain employs TRBV29-1 and TRBJ2-5; D may be TRBD2 (5 bases). This CDR3 spans 12 amino acids. The ends were cut back, 7 bases at V and 8 bases at J, with 17 bases in the middle. CDR1 is SQVTM and CDR2 is ANQGSEA in the germline V gene. The DNA of the CDR3 is TGCAGCGCCTTACTCGGCCCGGGAACCCAGTACTTC. Translating it yields CSALLGPGTQYF.

The chain uses TRBV5-1 and TRBJ1-6; unclear D gene. CDR3 size: 13 residues. The germline V gene has CDR1 SGHRS and CDR2 YFSETQ. The germline V and J ends were trimmed by 3 bases and 7 bases, with 8 bases remaining between them. CDR3 sequence reads: CASSYGLNSPLHF. CDR3 DNA: TGCGCCAGCAGCTACGGACTGAATTCACCCCTCCACTTT.

The rearrangement uses TRBV15 and TRBJ2-3, with D perhaps matching TRBD1 (6 bases). Germline CDR1 LNHNV, CDR2 YYDKDF (reference sequence). CDR3 size: 16 residues. Trimming cost V 8 bases and J 0 bases, with 18 bases left between them. The CDR3 coding sequence is TGTGCCACCTTGAGCTTAGGGACACCTAGCACAGATACGCAGTATTTT. This codes for CATLSLGTPSTDTQYF.

This chain joins TRBV6-2 or TRBV6-3 and TRBJ2-7, with D unresolved. The length of the CDR3 is 13 residues. Germline V gene lookup returns CDR1 MNHEY and CDR2 SVGEGT. V gave up 0 bases and J gave up 2 bases, with 5 bases separating them. The CDR3 DNA reads TGTGCCAGCAGTTACTCCTATACCTACGAGCAGTACTTC. Translating gives CASSYSYTYEQYF.

This clone has a count of ten or more. V is TRBV4-2 and J is TRBJ1-4, with a weak D call TRBD1 (5 bases). Germline-derived CDR1 and CDR2 are LGHNA and YNFKEQ. The CDR3 has 11 amino acids. Trimming shortened V by 0 bases and J by 15 bases, and 8 bases separated the two germline ends. CDR3 nucleotide sequence: TGTGCCAGCAGCCAAGATCTCAGGGTGTTTTTT. Translating it yields CASSQDLRVFF.

This clone was observed a few times. The chain recombines TRBV5-1 with TRBJ2-7, with 7 bases matching TRBD1. V shed 0 bases, J shed 6 bases, and the junction held 9 bases outside the gene matches. CDR3 length equals 15 residues. Germline V CDR1 and CDR2: SGHRS, YFSETQ. CDR3 sequence reads: CASSLGFGTAPEQYF. CDR3 DNA sequence: TGCGCCAGCAGCTTGGGTTTTGGGACAGCCCCCGAGCAGTACTTC. Variable domain in full (rest from reference TRBV5-1 and TRBJ2-7): KAGVTQTPRYLIKTRGQQVTLSCSPISGHRSVSWYQQTPGQGLQFLFEYFSETQRNKGNFPGRFSGRQFSNSRSEMNVSTLELGDSALYLCASSLGFGTAPEQYFGPGTRLTVT.